Below, 5 T cell receptor beta chains from the same sample are listed, as sequenced in a study of neurological immune-mediated disorders. TCRdb used MiXCR to reprocess the 5' RACE reads, holding one entry per CDR3 protein. The sample lists about 41,000 distinct CDR3 sequences, roughly 15% occurring once. Material: CD4+ T cells from blood. The receptor set was obtained from a woman aged 55-75 years with HTLV-1-associated myelopathy (HAM/TSP).

This clonotype was counted at least ten times. The chain joins TRBV7-2 to TRBJ2-1, with 16 bases fitting TRBD2. The CDR3 is 18 residues long. V gave up 3 bases and J gave up 7 bases; unmatched junction bases: 9. Per germline, CDR1 SGHTA and CDR2 FQGNSA. CDR3 DNA: TGTGCCAGCAGCTTCATCGGGACTAGCGGGGGGGCCGAAAATGAGCAGTTCTTC. Translated: CASSFIGTSGGAENEQFF.

This clonotype was seen more than once but under ten times. V gene TRBV20-1 combines with J gene TRBJ2-3; D is unresolved. CDR1 is DFQATT, CDR2 SNEGSKA, per germline (reference sequence). The CDR3 totals 11 residues. V was shortened by 6 bases and J by 4 bases, with 8 bases between the two germline ends. The CDR3 bases are TGCAGTGCCCTCGGGTCAGATACGCAGTATTTT. Translating gives CSALGSDTQYF.

This clonotype was counted many times. The J gene is TRBJ2-7, the V gene TRBV7-2; the D call may be TRBD1 or TRBD2 (5 bases each). Germline CDR1 is SGHTA and CDR2 is FQGNSA. This CDR3 comprises 13 residues. Deletions cut 6 bases from V and 4 bases from J, with 13 bases between. CDR3 DNA sequence: TGTGCCAGCAGTTCGGGGCTCGGGTACGAGCAGTACTTC. This codes for CASSSGLGYEQYF.

This clonotype was recorded at least ten times. The chain is built from TRBV20-1 and TRBJ1-1, with TRBD1 matching over 8 bases. CDR1 and CDR2 from the germline V gene are DFQATT and SNEGSKA (reference sequence). J gave up 1 base and V 0 bases, and 10 bases lay outside the gene matches. The CDR3 sequence is 17 residues long. The CDR3 DNA reads TGCAGTGCTAGAGACACCGGGACAGGAGGATGGAACACTGAAGCTTTCTTT. This sequence encodes CSARDTGTGGWNTEAFF.

The rearrangement uses TRBV29-1 and TRBJ2-7; TRBD2 matches 8 bases. Losses at the gene ends were 7 bases for V and 3 bases for J; bases not matched to a gene: 8. The CDR3 consists of 13 residues. Germline CDR1 reads SQVTM; CDR2 reads ANQGSEA. CDR3 coding DNA: TGCAGCGCCTCTAGCGGGTCGGGCTACGAGCAGTACTTC. It yields the protein CSASSGSGYEQYF.